This entry lists 28 T cell receptor beta chains sequenced from one sample in a study of blood T cell repertoires in COVID-19. Sequencing used immunoSEQ multiplex PCR; TCRdb keeps in-frame clones, though not all of them. The profile shows about 140,000 clones, around 81% of them singletons. The specimen sequenced was peripheral blood. These receptors all stem from a human donor in a cohort sampled during active COVID-19.

The chain has TRBV5-1 and TRBJ2-7; 11 bases are shared with TRBD2. Germline CDR1 SGHRS, CDR2 YFSETQ. Trimming cost V 4 bases and J 2 bases; bases outside gene matches: 11. The CDR3 is 17 amino acids. CDR3 loop: CASSARSGTSGTYEQYF. CDR3 bases: TGCGCCAGCAGCGCACGGTCCGGGACTAGCGGAACCTACGAGCAGTACTTC.

This clone has just one count. V is TRBV5-1 and J is TRBJ2-7; D is perhaps TRBD1 (5 bases). V lost 0 bases, J lost 7 bases, and 11 bases lay in between. CDR1 and CDR2 (germline): SGHRS, YFSETQ. This CDR3 is built from 13 residues. The CDR3 sequence: CASSLDQGQEQYF. DNA of the CDR3: TGCGCCAGCAGCTTGGATCAGGGTCAAGAGCAGTACTTC.

This clone was counted only a few times. This chain connects TRBV4-3 to TRBJ1-1; a weak D match, TRBD1 (5 bases). Trimming pared 1 base from V and 4 bases from J, leaving 10 bases between. CDR3 size: 14 residues. Germline V lookup: CDR1 LGHNA, CDR2 YSLEER. The CDR3 nucleotides read TGCGCCAGCAGCCAAGTCTTCGGGGGCACTGAAGCTTTCTTT. The encoded protein is CASSQVFGGTEAFF.

CDR3 sequence (DNA): TGTGCCAGCAGCTTAACGCGGACAGAAGGCTACACCTTC. Its protein is CASSLTRTEGYTF. The rearrangement links TRBV7-3 to TRBJ1-2; D is possibly TRBD1 (6 bases). The V gene's germline CDR1 is SGHTA and CDR2 FQGTGA. Trimming stripped 0 bases from V and 8 bases from J, with 10 bases between. There are 13 residues in the CDR3.

The J gene is TRBJ2-7, the V gene TRBV2; D is unclear. Trimming took 11 bases from V and 0 from J, leaving 11 bases between them. The germline V gene encodes CDR1 SNHLY and CDR2 FYNNEI. The CDR3 runs 12 residues. The DNA for the CDR3 is TGTGCCTCAACGGGTGGCTCCTACGAGCAGTACTTC. This gives the protein CASTGGSYEQYF.

This sequence joins TRBV12-3 or TRBV12-4 and TRBJ1-2, with TRBD1 matching 9 bases. CDR3 length: 13 residues. The V segment lost 4 bases and the J segment 5 bases; nucleotides outside the gene matches: 2. The CDR3 DNA reads TGTGCCAGCAGTTCGGGACAGGGATATGGCTACACCTTC. This codes for CASSSGQGYGYTF.

This clone turned up a few times. The CDR3 loop reads CASSLGQGNQPQHF. The CDR3 DNA reads TGTGCCAGCAGCCTGGGACAGGGGAATCAGCCCCAGCATTTT. The genes are TRBV3-1 (or the pseudogene TRBV3-2) and TRBJ1-5, with TRBD1 matching over 10 bases. The germline V gene has CDR1 LGHDT and CDR2 YNNKEL (reference sequence). CDR3 length equals 14 residues. J lost 4 bases, V lost 4 bases, and 1 base had no gene match.

The table lists this clone with a few counts. V is TRBV11-3 and J is TRBJ2-2, with 7 bases lining up with TRBD1. This CDR3 comprises 13 residues. In germline, CDR1 is SGHNT, CDR2 YENEEA. V was pared by 5 bases and J by 4 bases, with 1 base of the junction left unmatched. The CDR3 is CASSRDSTGELFF. The CDR3 bases are TGTGCCAGCAGCCGGGACAGCACCGGGGAGCTGTTTTTT.

The chain couples TRBV18 to TRBJ2-5, with 11 bases that match TRBD1. Germline V gene data show CDR1 as KGHSH and CDR2 as LQKENI. The CDR3 spans 20 residues. After removal of 0 bases from V and 5 bases from J, the junction contained 17 bases not matched to a gene. The CDR3 loop reads CASSPPRVWTGGPVTETQYF. Written as DNA, the CDR3 is TGTGCCAGCTCACCACCACGGGTCTGGACAGGGGGCCCGGTTACGGAGACCCAGTACTTC.

The chain carries TRBV28 and TRBJ2-7; TRBD2 might be the D (5 bases). The CDR3 length is 12 residues. Germline CDR1 and CDR2: MDHEN and SYDVKM. The ends were cut back, 5 bases at V and 2 bases at J, with 7 bases in the middle. The CDR3 reads CASSQRTYEQYF. DNA of the CDR3: TGTGCCAGCAGTCAGCGGACCTACGAGCAGTACTTC.

The chain recombines TRBV7-9 with TRBJ2-3, with D possibly matching TRBD2 (5 bases). The germline V and J ends were trimmed by 3 bases and 2 bases, with 12 bases remaining between them. CDR1 is SEHNR and CDR2 is FQNEAQ in the germline V gene (reference sequence). The CDR3 consists of 15 residues. The CDR3 here is CASSFDLANTDTQYF. As DNA, the CDR3 is TGTGCCAGCAGCTTTGATCTAGCCAACACAGATACGCAGTATTTT.

This clone was detected only a few times. The CDR3 sequence: CATSDFGGGEDTDTQYF. The CDR3 bases are TGTGCCACCAGTGATTTTGGCGGGGGGGAGGACACAGATACGCAGTATTTT. This sequence joins TRBV24-1 and TRBJ2-3; 9 bases are shared with TRBD2. Germline V lookup: CDR1 KGHDR, CDR2 SFDVKD. The CDR3 is made up of 17 amino acids. V lost 1 base and J lost 2; bases outside the gene matches: 6.

V gene TRBV19 combines with J gene TRBJ2-7; 9 bases are a match to TRBD1. The V segment lost 5 bases and the J segment 2 bases; nucleotides outside the gene matches: 7. There are 15 residues in the CDR3. CDR1 is LNHDA and CDR2 is SQIVND in the germline V gene (reference sequence). DNA of the CDR3: TGTGCCAGTAGTCCCCACGACAGGGGGACCTACGAGCAGTACTTC. This translates into CASSPHDRGTYEQYF.

This clone has more than one count but fewer than ten. J is TRBJ1-2 and V is TRBV11-3, with 7 positions matching TRBD1. V trimming: 2 bases; J trimming: 0 bases; junction bases outside the gene matches: 15. The germline CDR1 and CDR2 sequences are SGHNT and YENEEA. This CDR3 contains 19 residues. DNA of the CDR3: TGTGCCAGCAGCTTATTGCCGGGACAGATCCTCACGGCTAACTATGGCTACACCTTC. Amino acid sequence: CASSLLPGQILTANYGYTF.

CDR3 amino acids: CATSREAGAYGYTF. CDR3 sequence (DNA): TGTGCCACCAGCAGAGAGGCAGGGGCCTATGGCTACACCTTC. This chain uses TRBV15 with TRBJ1-2; D might be TRBD1 (6 bases). The CDR3 loop spans 14 amino acids. V was cut by 0 bases and J by 4 bases, with 9 bases left in between. Germline assignment: CDR1 LNHNV and CDR2 YYDKDF (reference sequence).

J is TRBJ1-1 and V is TRBV28, with 7 bases identical to TRBD1. Per the germline V gene, CDR1 is MDHEN and CDR2 is SYDVKM. The CDR3 length is 16 residues. With 5 bases clipped from V and 7 bases from J, the junction kept 16 bases outside the gene matches. CDR3 DNA sequence: TGTGCCAGCAGTCCGGGGACAGCTCCGAACAGGGTTGAAGCTTTCTTT. This gives the protein CASSPGTAPNRVEAFF.

The gene calls are TRBV11-2 and TRBJ2-7; 11 bases align to TRBD2. The CDR3 runs to 15 residues. The germline V gene has CDR1 SGHAT and CDR2 FQNNGV. V shed 5 bases and J 2 bases; nucleotides not matched to a gene: 5. Written as DNA, the CDR3 is TGTGCCAGCAGCCTAACTAGCGGGAGCCCCTACGAGCAGTACTTC. Its translation: CASSLTSGSPYEQYF.

This chain uses TRBV18 with TRBJ1-5; 11 bases line up with TRBD1. This CDR3 region has 16 residues. The germline CDR1 and CDR2 sequences are KGHSH and LQKENI. Trimming at V came to 4 bases and at J to 2 bases, leaving 4 bases not matched to a gene. The CDR3 DNA reads as TGTGCCAGCTCACGAACGGGACAGGGGGGCAATCAGCCCCAGCATTTT. Its translation: CASSRTGQGGNQPQHF.

The rearrangement links TRBV27 to TRBJ1-2, with 7 bases matching TRBD1. The germline gives CDR1 MNHEY, CDR2 SMNVEV (reference sequence). The CDR3 is made up of 16 amino acids. V lost 5 bases to trimming and J lost 0 bases; unmatched junction nucleotides: 9. The CDR3 DNA reads as TGTGCCAGCAGTCGTTGGACAGGCGGTCCTAACTATGGCTACACCTTC. Protein product: CASSRWTGGPNYGYTF.

This chain connects TRBV28 to TRBJ1-5; TRBD1 matches at 9 bases. CDR3 length: 15 residues. The germline CDR1 and CDR2 sequences are MDHEN and SYDVKM. Trimming at V came to 5 bases and at J to 2 bases, leaving 4 bases not matched to a gene. The CDR3 spells CASSQQGAGNQPQHF. CDR3 sequence (DNA): TGTGCCAGCAGTCAACAGGGGGCGGGCAATCAGCCCCAGCATTTT.

V usage is TRBV19 and J usage is TRBJ2-7, with 10 bases that match TRBD2. The CDR3 sequence is 15 residues long. Germline CDR1 LNHDA, CDR2 SQIVND (reference sequence). The junction had 5 bases not matched to a gene; V was cut back by 6 bases and J by 0 bases. The CDR3 sequence is CASRKGLAASYEQYF. DNA of the CDR3: TGTGCCAGTAGGAAAGGACTAGCGGCCTCCTACGAGCAGTACTTC.

V and J are TRBV21-1 and TRBJ2-5; the DNA was not compared with TRBD2, the D call given in the table. TRBV21-1 is a known pseudogene. This CDR3 region has 18 residues. This CDR3 reads CASSKVLRTSGGSETQYF. CDR3 coding DNA: TGTGCCAGCAGCAAAGTTTTACGGACTAGCGGGGGGTCAGAGACCCAGTACTTC.

The rearrangement joins TRBV27 to TRBJ2-3, with a possible D match to TRBD2 (6 bases). CDR1 is MNHEY, CDR2 SMNVEV, per germline (reference sequence). This CDR3 is 14 amino acids long. Trimming took 5 bases from V and 2 from J, leaving 11 bases between them. The CDR3 DNA is TGTGCCAGCAGTCAGACTAGAAACACAGATACGCAGTATTTT. Translation: CASSQTRNTDTQYF.

The gene calls are TRBV5-1 and TRBJ2-6, with a weak D call TRBD1 (7 bases). The CDR3 covers 17 residues. V lost 4 bases to trimming and J lost 1 base, with 15 bases between them. Germline V lookup: CDR1 SGHRS, CDR2 YFSETQ. In DNA, the CDR3 is TGCGCCAGCAGCCCAGGGGGAGGCCCTTCTGGGGCCAACGTCCTGACTTTC. Translated, it gives CASSPGGGPSGANVLTF.

This chain joins TRBV7-9 and TRBJ2-7; perhaps TRBD2 as D (5 bases). This CDR3 is built from 14 residues. Per the germline V gene, CDR1 is SEHNR and CDR2 is FQNEAQ (reference sequence). The V gene lost 2 bases and the J gene lost 7 bases, with 15 bases spanning the gap. Here the CDR3 DNA reads TGTGCCAGCAGCTTAACCGGGAACCTGGGGGAGCAGTACTTC. This sequence encodes CASSLTGNLGEQYF.

The chain joins TRBV15 to TRBJ2-3; TRBD1 aligns across 11 bases. The germline gives CDR1 LNHNV, CDR2 YYDKDF (reference sequence). The V segment lost 5 bases and the J segment 4 bases; nucleotides outside the gene matches: 23. The CDR3 totals 21 residues. CDR3: CATSYRDRGNKREGLADTQYF. The CDR3 DNA reads TGTGCCACCAGCTACCGGGACAGGGGGAATAAGCGTGAGGGCCTCGCAGATACGCAGTATTTT.

With respect to this clone: A read error may produce the germline difference seen at one junction end. This chain joins TRBV3-1 (or the pseudogene TRBV3-2) and TRBJ2-7, with 14 positions matching TRBD2. CDR3 size: 13 residues. CDR1 is LGHDT and CDR2 is YNNKEL in the germline V gene (reference sequence). The CDR3 DNA is TGTGCCAGCAGCCAAGCTCCGACTAGCGGGAGGGCCTTC. Its protein product is CASSQAPTSGRAF.

There are a few counts of this clone. V is TRBV28 and J is TRBJ2-2; D is unclear. Germline V CDR1 and CDR2: MDHEN, SYDVKM. V lost 6 bases and J lost 7, with 6 bases in between. This CDR3 contains 11 residues. CDR3 nucleotides: TGTGCCAGCAGGTATCTCGGGGAGCTGTTTTTT. Translation: CASRYLGELFF.